Below are 16 T cell receptor beta chains sequenced from a single sample in a study of shared clonotypes between healthy human individuals. Assay used: immunoSEQ multiplex PCR; TCRdb lists only in-frame clones, some missing. The table records about 2 million clones, about 95% of them present only once. Terminally differentiated effector memory CD45RA+ cells were excluded from the naive CD8 cells, which were CD45RO-negative and positively selected for CCR7. The specimen sequenced was naive CD8+ T cells sorted from blood. All receptors come from a man between 18 and 29 years old in good health.

The count of this clone is one. V is TRBV7-8 and J is TRBJ2-7; 8 positions match TRBD2. From germline, CDR1 is SGHVS and CDR2 FQNEAQ. V was clipped by 5 bases and J by 2 bases; unmatched bases: 17. This CDR3 is built from 18 residues. CDR3: CASSQAVLGGLETYEQYF. In DNA, the CDR3 is TGTGCCAGCAGCCAGGCGGTTTTGGGGGGACTAGAGACCTACGAGCAGTACTTC.

This chain joins TRBV15 and TRBJ1-2; the match to TRBD1 covers 7 bases. The V segment lost 0 bases and the J segment 5 bases; nucleotides outside the gene matches: 6. Germline CDR1 is LNHNV and CDR2 is YYDKDF (reference sequence). There are 15 residues in the CDR3. CDR3 sequence: CATSRDTGERYGYTF. The CDR3 coding sequence is TGTGCCACCAGCAGAGATACAGGGGAACGGTATGGCTACACCTTC.

J is TRBJ2-2 and V is TRBV7-9; D not certain. The length of the CDR3 is 13 residues. Per germline, CDR1 SEHNR and CDR2 FQNEAQ (reference sequence). With 8 bases removed from V and 7 bases from J, the gap between germline ends came to 14 bases. The CDR3 loop is CASGWKGGGELFF. The CDR3 bases are TGTGCCAGCGGATGGAAGGGCGGCGGGGAGCTGTTTTTT.

The rearrangement joins TRBV7-2 to TRBJ1-5; TRBD1 might be the D (6 bases). Germline CDR1 SGHTA, CDR2 FQGNSA. Trimming took off 1 base at V and 1 base at J, with 8 bases between the two ends. This CDR3 region has 15 residues. This chain's CDR3 is CASSLGTVSNQPQHF. The CDR3 DNA is TGTGCCAGCAGCTTAGGGACAGTGAGCAATCAGCCCCAGCATTTT.

On this clone itself: In the same sample, other DNA sequences code for this CDR3. The chain combines TRBV4-1 with TRBJ2-7; the match to TRBD1 covers 9 bases. Germline V lookup: CDR1 MGHRA, CDR2 YSYEKL. CDR3 length: 14 amino acids. The trim removed 4 bases at V and 5 bases at J, leaving 6 bases unmatched. CDR3 loop: CASSPGQGFDEQYF. CDR3 nucleotide sequence: TGCGCCAGCAGCCCTGGACAGGGGTTCGACGAGCAGTACTTC.

The V gene is TRBV30, the J gene TRBJ1-1; D uncertain. Trimming stripped 2 bases from V and 0 bases from J, with 7 bases between. There are 13 residues in the CDR3. Germline V gene data show CDR1 as GTSNPN and CDR2 as SVGIG (reference sequence). DNA for the CDR3: TGTGCCTGGAGTAAGGGAGTGAACACTGAAGCTTTCTTT. It is translated as CAWSKGVNTEAFF.

The rearrangement links TRBV7-9 to TRBJ2-7; D gene unclear. The ends were cut back, 4 bases at V and 4 bases at J, with 17 bases in the middle. The CDR3 sequence is 15 residues long. From germline, CDR1 is SEHNR and CDR2 FQNEAQ (reference sequence). The CDR3, as DNA: TGTGCCAGCAGCTCCCCTCTCGGACCTCGATACGAGCAGTACTTC. Translating it yields CASSSPLGPRYEQYF.

The chain joins TRBV5-8 to TRBJ2-2; TRBD1 aligns across 7 bases. CDR3 length equals 15 residues. The germline CDR1 and CDR2 sequences are SGHTS and YDEGEE. The J segment lost 0 bases and the V segment lost 6 bases, leaving 5 bases of the junction unmatched. CDR3 protein: CASNVDRTNTGELFF. The CDR3 DNA sequence: TGTGCCAGCAACGTGGACAGGACGAACACCGGGGAGCTGTTTTTT. The variable domain in full, completed from reference TRBV5-8 and TRBJ2-2, reads EAGVTQSPTHLIKTRGQQATLRCSPISGHTSVYWYQQALGLGLQFLLWYDEGEERNRGNFPPRFSGRQFPNYSSELNVNALELEDSALYLCASNVDRTNTGELFFGEGSRLTVL.

CDR3: CASSFEAEKVTDTQYF. In nucleotides, the CDR3 is TGTGCCAGCAGCTTTGAGGCCGAAAAAGTGACAGATACGCAGTATTTT. The chain combines TRBV7-6 with TRBJ2-3; D unresolved. This CDR3 region has 16 residues. From germline, CDR1 is SGHVS and CDR2 FNYEAQ. Trimming cost V 3 bases and J 3 bases, with 16 bases left between them.

CDR3 protein: CASSLDRVYGYTF. For the CDR3, the DNA is TGTGCCAGCAGTCTGGACAGGGTCTATGGCTACACCTTC. The rearrangement uses TRBV2 and TRBJ1-2; 8 bases agree with TRBD1. V lost 5 bases, J lost 4 bases, and 3 bases stayed unmatched. From germline, CDR1 is SNHLY and CDR2 FYNNEI. This CDR3 is built from 13 residues.

The V gene is TRBV28, the J gene TRBJ2-7, with 11 positions matching TRBD1. The CDR3 is 14 amino acids. J lost 5 bases, V lost 6 bases, and 6 bases had no gene match. The germline V gene encodes CDR1 MDHEN and CDR2 SYDVKM. CDR3: CASSLDRGLNEQYF. The DNA of the CDR3 is TGTGCCAGCAGCCTGGACAGGGGGCTGAACGAGCAGTACTTC. The variable domain in full, with the rest retrieved from reference TRBV28 and TRBJ2-7, is DVKVTQSSRYLVKRTGEKVFLECVQDMDHENMFWYRQDPGLGLRLIYFSYDVKMKEKGDIPEGYSVSREKKERFSLILESASTNQTSMYLCASSLDRGLNEQYFGPGTRLTVT.

The CDR3, as DNA: TGTGCCAGCAGCCTCACCGGGACAGGGTACGAGCAGTACTTC. Translation: CASSLTGTGYEQYF. The V call is TRBV5-6, the J call TRBJ2-7; 9 positions match TRBD1. Germline-derived CDR1 and CDR2 are SGHDT and YYEEEE. The V gene end was trimmed by 4 bases and the J gene end by 4 bases; junction bases not matched to a gene: 6. The CDR3 spans 14 residues. Looking up the rest from reference TRBV5-6 and TRBJ2-7 gives the full variable domain: DAGVTQSPTHLIKTRGQQVTLRCSPKSGHDTVSWYQQALGQGPQFIFQYYEEEERQRGNFPDRFSGHQFPNYSSELNVNALLLGDSALYLCASSLTGTGYEQYFGPGTRLTVT.

The V and J genes are TRBV20-1 and TRBJ1-1; no clear D gene. V was clipped by 5 bases and J by 7 bases, with 11 bases between them. Germline lookup yields CDR1 DFQATT and CDR2 SNEGSKA (reference sequence). The CDR3 extends over 11 amino acids. Here the CDR3 reads CSAHSTLEAFF. The CDR3 region has the DNA TGCAGTGCTCACTCTACACTTGAAGCTTTCTTT.

The chain uses TRBV5-1 and TRBJ2-1, with 13 bases identical to TRBD2. The V gene's germline CDR1 is SGHRS and CDR2 YFSETQ. This CDR3 spans 17 amino acids. J was trimmed by 2 bases and V by 4 bases; bases with no gene match: 6. In nucleotides, the CDR3 is TGCGCCAGCAGCATCGGGACTAGCGGGGCCACCTACAATGAGCAGTTCTTC. This translates into CASSIGTSGATYNEQFF.

This rearrangement joins TRBV6-6 to TRBJ2-5; D unclear. CDR1 and CDR2 (germline): MNHNY, SVGAGI (reference sequence). The V gene lost 2 bases and the J gene lost 5 bases, with 6 bases spanning the gap. CDR3 length: 12 residues. CDR3 residues: CASSYERETQYF. In nucleotides, the CDR3 is TGTGCCAGCAGTTACGAACGGGAGACCCAGTACTTC.

The chain carries TRBV7-9 and TRBJ2-5; D is perhaps TRBD2 (6 bases). The V end lost 1 base, the J end lost 1 base, and 22 bases lay between the germline ends. CDR3 length: 19 amino acids. Germline V gene lookup returns CDR1 SEHNR and CDR2 FQNEAQ (reference sequence). For the CDR3, the DNA is TGTGCCAGCAGCTTAGGAATCTGGGGTAGGCGGGACCTCCAAGAGACCCAGTACTTC. Amino acids: CASSLGIWGRRDLQETQYF.